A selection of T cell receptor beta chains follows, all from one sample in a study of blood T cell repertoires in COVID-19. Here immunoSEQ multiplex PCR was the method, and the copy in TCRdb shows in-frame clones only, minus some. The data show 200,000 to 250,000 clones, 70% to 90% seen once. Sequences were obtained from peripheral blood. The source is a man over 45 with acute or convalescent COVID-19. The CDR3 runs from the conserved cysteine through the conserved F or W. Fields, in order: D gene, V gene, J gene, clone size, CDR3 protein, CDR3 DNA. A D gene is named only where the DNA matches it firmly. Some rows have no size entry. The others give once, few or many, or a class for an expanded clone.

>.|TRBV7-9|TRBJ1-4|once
CASSLLEGNLFF
TGTGCCAGCAGCTTACTTGAGGGTAATCTGTTTTTT
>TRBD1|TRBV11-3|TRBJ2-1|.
CASSAGQGANNEQFF
TGTGCCAGCAGCGCAGGACAGGGGGCGAACAATGAGCAGTTCTTC
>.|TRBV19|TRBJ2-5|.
CASTGWSQETQYF
TGTGCCAGTACAGGGTGGAGCCAAGAGACCCAGTACTTC
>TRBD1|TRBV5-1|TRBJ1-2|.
CASSVTGTGGSYTF
TGCGCCAGCAGCGTTACCGGGACAGGGGGAAGCTACACCTTC
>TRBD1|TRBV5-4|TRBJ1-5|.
CASSWRTGPGNQPQHF
TGTGCCAGCAGCTGGCGGACAGGACCCGGCAATCAGCCCCAGCATTTT
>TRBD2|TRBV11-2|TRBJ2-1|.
CASSLGDYHEQFF
TGTGCCAGCAGCTTAGGGGACTACCATGAGCAGTTCTTC
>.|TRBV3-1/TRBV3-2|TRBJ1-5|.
CASSLNSNQPQHF
TGTGCCAGCAGCCTCAATAGCAATCAGCCCCAGCATTTT
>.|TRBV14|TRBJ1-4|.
CASSPRTVEGEKLFF
TGTGCCAGCAGCCCGCGGACAGTAGAAGGTGAAAAACTGTTTTTT
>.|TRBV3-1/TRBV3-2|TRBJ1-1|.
CASSQGNTEAFF
TGTGCCAGCAGTCAGGGAAACACTGAAGCTTTCTTT
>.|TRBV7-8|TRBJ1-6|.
CASSLLQVNSPLHF
TGTGCCAGCAGCTTATTACAGGTTAATTCACCCCTCCACTTT
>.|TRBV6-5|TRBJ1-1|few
CASSYYGSDTEAFF
TGTGCCAGCAGTTACTACGGGTCGGACACTGAAGCTTTCTTT
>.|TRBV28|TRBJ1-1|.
CASSSPGGAFF
TGTGCCAGCAGCTCCCCAGGTGGAGCTTTCTTT
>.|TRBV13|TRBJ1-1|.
CASSVRQALVTNTEAFF
TGTGCCAGCAGCGTCAGACAAGCTCTTGTTACGAACACTGAAGCTTTCTTT
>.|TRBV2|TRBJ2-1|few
CASSQDSREQFF
TGTGCCAGCAGTCAAGACAGCCGAGAGCAGTTCTTC